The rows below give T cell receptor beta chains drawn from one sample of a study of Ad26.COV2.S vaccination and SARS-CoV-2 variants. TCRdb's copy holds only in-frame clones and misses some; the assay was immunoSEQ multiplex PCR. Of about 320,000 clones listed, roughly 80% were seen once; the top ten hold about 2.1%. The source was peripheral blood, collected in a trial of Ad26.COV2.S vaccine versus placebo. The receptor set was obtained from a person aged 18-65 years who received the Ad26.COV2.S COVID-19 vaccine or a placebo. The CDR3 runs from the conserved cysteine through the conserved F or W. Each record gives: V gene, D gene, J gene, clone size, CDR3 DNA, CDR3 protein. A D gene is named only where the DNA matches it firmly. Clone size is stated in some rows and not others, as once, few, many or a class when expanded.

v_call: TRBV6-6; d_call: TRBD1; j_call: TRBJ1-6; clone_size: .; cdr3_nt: TGTGCCAGCAGTCGAATTGGACAGGGAGGCAATTCACCCCTCCACTTT; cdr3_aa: CASSRIGQGGNSPLHF
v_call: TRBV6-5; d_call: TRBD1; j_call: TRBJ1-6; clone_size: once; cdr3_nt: TGTGCCGCCAGCAGACAGGGGGATTCACCCCTCCACTTT; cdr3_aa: CAASRQGDSPLHF
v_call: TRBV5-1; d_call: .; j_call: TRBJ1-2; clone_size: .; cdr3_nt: TGCGCCAGCAGCCCGGGGACCTCCCGGGGAGGCTACACCTTC; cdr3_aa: CASSPGTSRGGYTF
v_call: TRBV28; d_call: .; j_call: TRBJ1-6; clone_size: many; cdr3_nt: TGTGCCAGCAGTTTTTCTGGGACAATGAGTTCACCCCTCCACTTT; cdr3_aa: CASSFSGTMSSPLHF
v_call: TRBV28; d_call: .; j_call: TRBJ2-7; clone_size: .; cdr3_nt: TGTGCCAGCAGTTTAAGAGGCAGGTCTCCCTCCTACGAGCAGTACTTC; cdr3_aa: CASSLRGRSPSYEQYF
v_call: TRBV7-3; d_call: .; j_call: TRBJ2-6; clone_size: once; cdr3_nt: TGTGCCAGCAGCTCGGACTTCTCTGGGGCCAACGTCCTGACTTTC; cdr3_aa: CASSSDFSGANVLTF
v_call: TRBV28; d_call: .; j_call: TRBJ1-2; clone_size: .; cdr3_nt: TGTGCCAGCACCCTAGAATTAGGGACTTACTATGGCTACACCTTC; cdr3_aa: CASTLELGTYYGYTF
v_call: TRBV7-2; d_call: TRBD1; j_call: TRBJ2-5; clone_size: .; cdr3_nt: TGTGCCAGCAGCCCGGACAGGGCCCAAGAGACCCAGTACTTC; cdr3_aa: CASSPDRAQETQYF
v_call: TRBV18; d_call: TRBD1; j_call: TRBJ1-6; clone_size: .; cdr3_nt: TGTGCCAGCTCACCGGGACAGGGGGCCAATAATTCACCCCTCCACTTT; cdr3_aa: CASSPGQGANNSPLHF
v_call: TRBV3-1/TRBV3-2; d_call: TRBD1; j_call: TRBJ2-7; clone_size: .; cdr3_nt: TGTGCCAGCAGCCTGGCCGGGACAGGAGTTTACGAGCAGTACTTC; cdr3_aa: CASSLAGTGVYEQYF
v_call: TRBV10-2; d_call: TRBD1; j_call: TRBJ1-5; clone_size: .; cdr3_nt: TGCGCCACATGGGACAGAACCGTAGGCAATCAGCCCCAGCATTTT; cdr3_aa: CATWDRTVGNQPQHF
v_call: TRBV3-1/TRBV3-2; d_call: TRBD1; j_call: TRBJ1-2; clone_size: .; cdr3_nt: TGTGCCAGCAGCCCTCAGCCGACAGGGTTCGATGGCTACACCTTC; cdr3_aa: CASSPQPTGFDGYTF
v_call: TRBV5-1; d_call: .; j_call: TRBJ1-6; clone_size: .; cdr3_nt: TGCGCCAGCAGCTTATCCGGGACAAGGAGCTATAATTCACCCCTCCACTTT; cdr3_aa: CASSLSGTRSYNSPLHF
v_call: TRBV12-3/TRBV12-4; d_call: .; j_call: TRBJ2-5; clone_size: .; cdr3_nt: TGTGCCAGCAGTTTTCGGGGTACAGAGACCCAGTACTTC; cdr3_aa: CASSFRGTETQYF
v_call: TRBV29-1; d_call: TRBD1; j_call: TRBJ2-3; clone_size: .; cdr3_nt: TGCAGCGTACAGGGGGTGGGCACAGATACGCAGTATTTT; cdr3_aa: CSVQGVGTDTQYF
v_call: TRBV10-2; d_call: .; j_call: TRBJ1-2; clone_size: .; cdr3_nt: TGCGCCAGCAGTGAACTCTTTTCGCATTTGGAGGGTGGCTACACCTTC; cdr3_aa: CASSELFSHLEGGYTF
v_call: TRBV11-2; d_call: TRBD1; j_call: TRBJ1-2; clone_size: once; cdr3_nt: TGTGCCAGCAGCTTAGCAGGGACAGGTGTCTATGGCTACACCTTC; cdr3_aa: CASSLAGTGVYGYTF
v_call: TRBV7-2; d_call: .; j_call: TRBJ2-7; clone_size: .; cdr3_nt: TGTGCCAGCAGCTCATACACGGACAGCTACGAGCAGTACTTC; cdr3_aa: CASSSYTDSYEQYF
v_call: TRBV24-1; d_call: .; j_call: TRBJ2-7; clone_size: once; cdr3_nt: TGTGCCACCAGTGAAACGGGGCGGTCCTACGAGCAGTACTTC; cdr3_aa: CATSETGRSYEQYF
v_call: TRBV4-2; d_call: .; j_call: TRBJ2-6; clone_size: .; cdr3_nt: TGTGCCAGCAGCCATTCAAGGGCCCTCGGGAGTGGGGCCAACGTCCTGACTTTC; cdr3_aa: CASSHSRALGSGANVLTF
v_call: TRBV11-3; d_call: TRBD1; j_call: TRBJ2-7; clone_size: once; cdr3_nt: TGTGCCAGCAGCCCCGGGACAGGCAACAGCTCCTACGAGCAGTACTTC; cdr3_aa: CASSPGTGNSSYEQYF
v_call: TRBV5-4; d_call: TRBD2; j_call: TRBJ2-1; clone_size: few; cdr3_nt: TGTGCCAGCAGCCGTTCCCTAGCGGGGGGGACCAATGAGCAGTTCTTC; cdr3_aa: CASSRSLAGGTNEQFF
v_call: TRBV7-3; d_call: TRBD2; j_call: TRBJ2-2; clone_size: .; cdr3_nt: TGTGCCAGCAGCCCCAGGGGACTAGCGGGAGGGACCGGGGAACTGTTTTTT; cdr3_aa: CASSPRGLAGGTGELFF
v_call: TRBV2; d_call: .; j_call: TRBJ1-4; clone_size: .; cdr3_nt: TGTGCCAGCGAACGGTCGCGGGGGGAAAAACTGTTTTTT; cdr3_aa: CASERSRGEKLFF
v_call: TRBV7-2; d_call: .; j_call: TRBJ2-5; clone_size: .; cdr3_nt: TGTGCCAGCAGCTACCAGGGACGTCAAGAGACCCAGTACTTC; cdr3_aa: CASSYQGRQETQYF
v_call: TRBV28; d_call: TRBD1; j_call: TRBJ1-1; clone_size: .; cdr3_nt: TGTGCCAGCAGCGACAGGGGCGAGAACACTGAAGCTTTCTTT; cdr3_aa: CASSDRGENTEAFF
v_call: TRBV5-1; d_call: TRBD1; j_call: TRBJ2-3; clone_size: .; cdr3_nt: TGCGCCAGCAGCTTGACGACAGGGGGCACAGATACGCAGTATTTT; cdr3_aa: CASSLTTGGTDTQYF
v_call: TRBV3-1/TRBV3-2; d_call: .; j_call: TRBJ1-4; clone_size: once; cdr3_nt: TGTGCCAGCAGCCCCTCGACGGGAGATAATGAAAAACTGTTTTTT; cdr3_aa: CASSPSTGDNEKLFF
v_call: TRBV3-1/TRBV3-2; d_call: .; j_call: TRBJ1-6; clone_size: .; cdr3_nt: TGTGCCAGCAGCCAAACCGGCTCCTATAATTCACCCCTCCACTTT; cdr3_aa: CASSQTGSYNSPLHF
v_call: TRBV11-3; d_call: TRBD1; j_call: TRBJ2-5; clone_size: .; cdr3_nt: TGTGCCAGCAGCTCCTACCCAGACAGGGGGCCGGAAGAGACCCAGTACTTC; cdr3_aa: CASSSYPDRGPEETQYF
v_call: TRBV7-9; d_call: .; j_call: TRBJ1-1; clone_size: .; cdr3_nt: TGTGCCAGCAGCTTAGGGGATCTGACTGAAGCTTTCTTT; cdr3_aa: CASSLGDLTEAFF
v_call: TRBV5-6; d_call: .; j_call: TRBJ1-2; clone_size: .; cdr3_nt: TGTGCCAGCAGCATCCTGGCAGGGCTAGGCTACACCTTC; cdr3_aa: CASSILAGLGYTF
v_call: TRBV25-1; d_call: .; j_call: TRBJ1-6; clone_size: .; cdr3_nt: TGTGCCAGCAGTGAATGGAACGAGAGGGGATCACCCCTCCACTTT; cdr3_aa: CASSEWNERGSPLHF